The 24 T cell receptor beta chains below all came from one sample that was sequenced in a study of T cells in Graves' hyperthyroidism and ophthalmopathy. It was RNA transcripts that yielded the amplified TCR beta CDR3 regions. Using the HTBI primer set, a first-round RT-PCR was run on the TCR CDR3. TCRdb processed the multiplex PCR reads anew with MiXCR; each CDR3 protein has one entry. Altogether tens of thousands of distinct CDR3 sequences are present, about 53% being singletons, with the ten largest covering 34%. The sample taken for sequencing was peripheral blood or thyroid tissue (not recorded which). The receptors here all came from a man in his late teens or twenties with Graves' hyperthyroidism.

The V and J genes are TRBV7-8 and TRBJ1-5; 8 positions agree with TRBD1. The CDR3 has 15 residues. V gave up 5 bases and J gave up 2 bases; unmatched junction bases: 5. CDR1 SGHVS and CDR2 FQNEAQ come from the germline V gene. The CDR3 protein is CASSSGQGGNQPQHF. The CDR3 DNA follows: TGTGCCAGCAGCAGCGGACAGGGTGGCAATCAGCCCCAGCATTTT.

This clonotype was seen repeatedly, ten times or more. This chain connects TRBV15 to TRBJ1-5, with D perhaps matching TRBD1 (5 bases). Germline V gives CDR1 LNHNV, CDR2 YYDKDF (reference sequence). Trimming stripped 5 bases from V and 7 bases from J, with 15 bases between. The CDR3 totals 14 residues. In DNA, the CDR3 is TGTGCCACCAGCCTTTGGGGGGGTGGGCAGCCCCAGCATTTT. Protein product: CATSLWGGGQPQHF.

To note about this clonotype: One junction end disagrees with the germline gene, perhaps due to a read error. V is TRBV6-5 and J is TRBJ1-2; the D gene is possibly TRBD1 (5 bases). Germline V gene lookup returns CDR1 MNHEY and CDR2 SVGAGI. The CDR3 has 14 residues. The DNA for the CDR3 is TGTGCCAGCTTGGGCTGGGGCACTAACTATGACTACACCTTC. Translated: CASLGWGTNYDYTF.

This clonotype was picked up many times. The chain has TRBV25-1 and TRBJ2-7, with TRBD2 as a possible D gene (5 bases). There are 16 residues in the CDR3. The V and J ends lost 3 bases and 3 bases respectively, with 18 bases between them. Germline CDR1 MGHDK, CDR2 SYGVNS. CDR3 residues: CASSDLEEEPNYEQYF. In DNA, the CDR3 is TGTGCCAGCAGTGACCTGGAGGAGGAACCCAACTACGAGCAGTACTTC.

The V gene is TRBV19, the J gene TRBJ2-7, with D unresolved. CDR1 and CDR2 (germline): LNHDA, SQIVND (reference sequence). This CDR3 region has 14 residues. Trimming removed 7 bases from V and 0 bases from J, with 13 bases in between. The CDR3 region has the DNA TGTGCCAGTACCCCACGTCAGAGCTCCTACGAGCAGTACTTC. Translating gives CASTPRQSSYEQYF.

In its sample, this clonotype was seen a few times. This chain uses TRBV6-2 or TRBV6-3 with TRBJ2-1; the match to TRBD2 covers 8 bases. The CDR3 length is 13 residues. The V gene's germline CDR1 is MNHEY and CDR2 SVGEGT. J gave up 10 bases and V 7 bases, and 9 bases lay outside the gene matches. CDR3 in DNA: TGTGCCAGCACGGTAGCGGGAAGCGGGGAGCAGTTCTTC. This codes for CASTVAGSGEQFF.

V usage is TRBV2 and J usage is TRBJ1-5; the match to TRBD1 covers 8 bases. V trimming: 6 bases; J trimming: 6 bases; junction bases outside the gene matches: 7. This CDR3 has 14 amino acids. In germline, CDR1 is SNHLY, CDR2 FYNNEI. CDR3 bases: TGTGCCAGCAGCGCTAGGGGACAGGTTCAGCCCCAGCATTTT. Its translation is CASSARGQVQPQHF.

This chain links TRBV24-1 with TRBJ1-2; possible D gene TRBD1, 6 bases. Trimming stripped 4 bases from V and 7 bases from J, with 15 bases between. Germline V gives CDR1 KGHDR, CDR2 SFDVKD. This CDR3 is 14 amino acids long. The CDR3 DNA reads TGTGCCACCAGTGACTCGGACAGCCGTCGTGGCTACACCTTC. Translation: CATSDSDSRRGYTF.

Of note for this clonotype: One end of the junction varies from germline; a read error may be responsible. The V and J genes are TRBV7-2 and TRBJ2-7; 11 nucleotides match TRBD2. There are 17 residues in the CDR3. Germline V CDR1 and CDR2: SGHTA, FQGNSA. The CDR3 nucleotides read TGTGCCGGCAGCTTGAATAGCGGGAGGGCCATTTTTTACGAGCAGTACTTC. As protein: CAGSLNSGRAIFYEQYF. The complete variable domain, with remaining parts taken from reference TRBV7-2 and TRBJ2-7, reads GAGVSQSPSNKVTEKGKDVELRCDPISGHTALYWYRQSLGQGLEFLIYFQGNSAPDKSGLPSDRFSAERTGGSVSTLTIQRTQQEDSAVYLCAGSLNSGRAIFYEQYFGPGTRLTVT.

This clonotype was detected once. This chain uses TRBV2 with TRBJ1-1; D call uncertain. V lost 6 bases, J lost 4 bases, and 15 bases lay in between. This CDR3 is built from 14 residues. Germline CDR1 is SNHLY and CDR2 is FYNNEI. In DNA, the CDR3 is TGTGCCAGCAGCCCGGAGATTCTCAGCACTGAAGCTTTCTTT. Its translation is CASSPEILSTEAFF.

This clonotype appeared many times. The CDR3 region is CAISEGGVTNEKLFF. CDR3 nucleotide sequence: TGTGCCATCAGTGAGGGGGGAGTTACTAATGAAAAACTGTTTTTT. The V and J genes are TRBV10-3 and TRBJ1-4; tentative D call: TRBD1 (5 bases). The CDR3 is made up of 15 amino acids. The V gene's germline CDR1 is ENHRY and CDR2 SYGVKD. Trimming removed 2 bases at V and 2 bases at J, with 9 bases between.

Ten or more counts support this clonotype. The chain carries TRBV29-1 and TRBJ1-1; D ambiguous. The CDR3 has 12 residues. The V end lost 4 bases, the J end lost 1 base, and 7 bases lay between the germline ends. CDR1 SQVTM and CDR2 ANQGSEA come from the germline V gene. This chain's CDR3 is CSVAAANTEAFF. In nucleotides, the CDR3 is TGCAGCGTTGCAGCAGCGAACACTGAAGCTTTCTTT.

The chain couples TRBV2 to TRBJ1-5; a possible D gene is TRBD1 (6 bases). Trimming took off 5 bases at V and 6 bases at J, with 14 bases between the two ends. The germline gives CDR1 SNHLY, CDR2 FYNNEI. The CDR3 runs to 14 residues. The DNA for the CDR3 is TGTGCCAGCAGTTCAGACAGGAATGGTCAGCCCCAGCATTTT. The encoded protein is CASSSDRNGQPQHF.

The count of this clonotype is one. The chain combines TRBV5-1 with TRBJ1-2, with D hard to call. V was cut by 1 base and J by 6 bases, with 13 bases left in between. Germline CDR1 reads SGHRS; CDR2 reads YFSETQ. The CDR3 covers 14 residues. The CDR3 DNA sequence: TGCGCCAGCAGCTTGACCCCAAGGACGGATGGCTACACCTTC. Amino acids: CASSLTPRTDGYTF. The complete variable domain, with remaining parts taken from reference TRBV5-1 and TRBJ1-2, reads KAGVTQTPRYLIKTRGQQVTLSCSPISGHRSVSWYQQTPGQGLQFLFEYFSETQRNKGNFPGRFSGRQFSNSRSEMNVSTLELGDSALYLCASSLTPRTDGYTFGSGTRLTVV.

The chain uses TRBV10-2 and TRBJ1-1; D remains ambiguous. The CDR3 is 12 amino acids. From germline, CDR1 is WSHSY and CDR2 SAAADI. Trimming cost V 4 bases and J 6 bases, with 9 bases left between them. CDR3 sequence reads: CASSGRQAEAFF. The CDR3 coding sequence is TGCGCCAGCAGTGGCCGTCAGGCTGAAGCTTTCTTT.

V gene TRBV20-1 combines with J gene TRBJ2-7; the match to TRBD1 covers 8 bases. J lost 6 bases, V lost 6 bases, and 13 bases had no gene match. The germline V gene has CDR1 DFQATT and CDR2 SNEGSKA (reference sequence). This CDR3 is built from 14 residues. This chain's CDR3 is CSASTRGPGSEQYF. Here the CDR3 DNA reads TGCAGTGCCAGCACCAGGGGGCCAGGCTCCGAGCAGTACTTC.

This chain links TRBV2 with TRBJ1-1; D unclear. Trimming took off 3 bases at V and 6 bases at J, with 20 bases between the two ends. The germline CDR1 and CDR2 sequences are SNHLY and FYNNEI. There are 16 residues in the CDR3. The CDR3: CASSDSRKIHPSEAFF. CDR3 in DNA: TGTGCCAGCAGTGACTCCCGGAAAATACATCCCTCTGAAGCTTTCTTT.

V usage is TRBV4-3 and J usage is TRBJ2-3; 7 bases are a match to TRBD2. The germline gives CDR1 LGHNA, CDR2 YSLEER. The CDR3 runs 19 residues. Trimming at V came to 0 bases and at J to 2 bases, leaving 14 bases not matched to a gene. The CDR3 here is CASSQEGSGAYVSTDTQYF. CDR3 bases: TGCGCCAGCAGCCAAGAAGGGAGCGGGGCGTACGTTTCCACAGATACGCAGTATTTT.

In this sample, this clonotype turned up many times. The chain combines TRBV7-2 with TRBJ2-3; D unclear. Germline V CDR1 and CDR2: SGHTA, FQGNSA. The CDR3 length is 14 residues. Trimming cost V 3 bases and J 2 bases, with 9 bases left between them. The CDR3 is CASSLGISTDTQYF. The CDR3 bases are TGTGCCAGCAGCTTGGGCATTTCCACAGATACGCAGTATTTT.

This clonotype was recorded only once. Here the CDR3 reads CAISDSGSGSFEQYF. The CDR3 DNA reads TGTGCCATCAGCGACTCAGGTAGCGGGAGTTTCGAGCAGTACTTC. The chain has TRBV10-3 and TRBJ2-7; 9 bases are a match to TRBD2. The CDR3 loop spans 15 amino acids. CDR1 and CDR2 (germline): ENHRY, SYGVKD. The J segment lost 6 bases and the V segment lost 6 bases, leaving 12 bases of the junction unmatched.

As concerns this clonotype: The junction departs from the called germline gene at one end, perhaps through a read error. The V call is TRBV7-2, the J call TRBJ2-7; D is unclear. CDR3 length: 17 amino acids. Germline CDR1 and CDR2: SGHTA and FQGNSA. The CDR3 nucleotides are TGTGCCAGCAGCTTCCCAATGGCAAGGATACGGTCCTACGAGCAGTACTTT. Translation: CASSFPMARIRSYEQYF.

This rearrangement joins TRBV7-9 to TRBJ2-5; TRBD2 matches at 8 bases. The trim removed 5 bases at V and 2 bases at J, leaving 4 bases unmatched. In germline, CDR1 is SEHNR, CDR2 FQNEAQ (reference sequence). The CDR3 runs 14 residues. The CDR3 reads CASSTRLAQETQYF. CDR3 coding DNA: TGTGCCAGCAGCACCAGACTAGCGCAAGAGACCCAGTACTTC.

The rearrangement links TRBV6-6 to TRBJ1-5, with a possible D match to TRBD1 (6 bases). The CDR3 spans 15 residues. Looked up from germline, CDR1 is MNHNY and CDR2 is SVGAGI (reference sequence). The ends were cut back, 2 bases at V and 11 bases at J, with 19 bases in the middle. Written as DNA, the CDR3 is TGTGCCAGCAGTTACGGGGGGCCAGCAGAGGAGACCCAGCATTTT. It codes for CASSYGGPAEETQHF.

This clonotype is judged medium-sized. A read error may produce the germline difference seen at one junction end. The rearrangement uses TRBV20-1 and TRBJ2-7, with TRBD1 as a possible D gene (6 bases). Germline assignment: CDR1 DFQATT and CDR2 SNEGSKA (reference sequence). The CDR3 contains 13 residues. CDR3 nucleotide sequence: TGCAGTGCTGGAGACAGGCTACGTTACGAGCAGTACTTC. Translation: CSAGDRLRYEQYF.